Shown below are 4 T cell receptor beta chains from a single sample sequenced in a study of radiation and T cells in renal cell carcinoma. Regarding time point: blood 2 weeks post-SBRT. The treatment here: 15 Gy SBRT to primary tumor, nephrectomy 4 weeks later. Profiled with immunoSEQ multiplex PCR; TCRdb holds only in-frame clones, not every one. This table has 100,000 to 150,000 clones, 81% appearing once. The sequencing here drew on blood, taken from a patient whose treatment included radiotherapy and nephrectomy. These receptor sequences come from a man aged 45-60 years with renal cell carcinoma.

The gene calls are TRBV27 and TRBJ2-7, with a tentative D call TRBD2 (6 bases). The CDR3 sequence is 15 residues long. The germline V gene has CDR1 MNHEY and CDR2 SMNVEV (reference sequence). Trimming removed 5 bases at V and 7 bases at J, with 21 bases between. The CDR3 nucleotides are TGTGCCAGCAGTCCGACGGGACCACTCGGAGGGGAGCAGTACTTC. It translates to CASSPTGPLGGEQYF.

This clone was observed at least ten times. In DNA, the CDR3 is TGTGCCAGCAGCGTAGCGACAGGACCCCTAGCCAAAAACATTCAGTACTTC. This sequence encodes CASSVATGPLAKNIQYF. The chain combines TRBV9 with TRBJ2-4; possible D gene TRBD1, 6 bases. Between the trimmed V and J ends, which lost 0 bases and 0 bases, there was a span of 13 bases. CDR3 length: 17 amino acids. Germline CDR1 is SGDLS and CDR2 is YYNGEE.

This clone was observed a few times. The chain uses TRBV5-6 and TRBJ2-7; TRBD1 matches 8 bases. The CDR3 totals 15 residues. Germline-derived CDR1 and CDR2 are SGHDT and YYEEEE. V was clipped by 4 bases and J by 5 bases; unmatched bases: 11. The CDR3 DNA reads TGTGCCAGCAGCGGTTACAGGGGGGTTCGTAACGAGCAGTACTTC. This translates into CASSGYRGVRNEQYF.

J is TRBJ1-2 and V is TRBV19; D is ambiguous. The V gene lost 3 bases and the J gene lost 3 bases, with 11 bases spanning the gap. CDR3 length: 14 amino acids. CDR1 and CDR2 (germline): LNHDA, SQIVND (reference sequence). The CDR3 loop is CASSMAGFDYGYTF. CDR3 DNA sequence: TGTGCCAGTAGTATGGCAGGATTTGACTATGGCTACACCTTC.